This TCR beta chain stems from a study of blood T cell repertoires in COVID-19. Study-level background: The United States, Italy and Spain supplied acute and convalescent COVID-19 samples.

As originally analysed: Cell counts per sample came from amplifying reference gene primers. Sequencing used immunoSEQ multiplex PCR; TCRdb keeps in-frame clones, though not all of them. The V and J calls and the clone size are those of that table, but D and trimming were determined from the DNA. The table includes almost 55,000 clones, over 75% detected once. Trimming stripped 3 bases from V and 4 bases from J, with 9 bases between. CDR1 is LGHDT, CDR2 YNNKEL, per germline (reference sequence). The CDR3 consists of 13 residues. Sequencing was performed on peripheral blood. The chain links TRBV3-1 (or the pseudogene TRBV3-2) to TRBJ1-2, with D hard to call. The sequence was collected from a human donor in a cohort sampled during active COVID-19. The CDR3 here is CASSHGESYGYTF. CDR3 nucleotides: TGTGCCAGCAGCCACGGGGAGTCCTATGGCTACACCTTC.